Below are 2 T cell receptor beta chains sequenced from a single sample in a study of identical twins. TCRdb recomputed calls from the 5' RACE reads with MiXCR, one row per CDR3 protein. The table includes 350,000 to 500,000 distinct CDR3 sequences, around a sixth detected once. The sequencing input was naive T cells sorted from blood. The receptors derive from a man in his fifties or sixties in good health.

In its sample, this clonotype was seen a few times. The chain is built from TRBV20-1 and TRBJ2-7; D gene unclear. V was cut by 6 bases and J by 0 bases, with 12 bases left in between. The germline CDR1 and CDR2 sequences are DFQATT and SNEGSKA (reference sequence). The CDR3 spans 13 residues. The CDR3 here is CSAPTESSYEQYF. The CDR3 DNA reads as TGCAGTGCCCCGACCGAGAGCTCCTACGAGCAGTACTTC.

This clonotype was picked up a small number of times. The genes are TRBV20-1 and TRBJ1-1; the D gene is possibly TRBD1 (5 bases). CDR3 length equals 13 residues. The V end was cut by 6 bases, the J end by 0 bases, with 11 bases between. The germline V gene encodes CDR1 DFQATT and CDR2 SNEGSKA (reference sequence). DNA for the CDR3: TGCAGTGCCGCGACAGTCATGAACACTGAAGCTTTCTTT. Its translation is CSAATVMNTEAFF.